This TCR beta chain was captured in a study of blood T cell repertoires in COVID-19. Study-level background: Sample material is recorded as cDNA or gDNA derived from T cells, B-cell-depleted T cells, or PBMCs.

This CDR3 comprises 14 residues. Germline CDR1 is SQVTM and CDR2 is ANQGSEA. The V end was cut by 7 bases, the J end by 4 bases, with 19 bases between. The study drew participants aged roughly 18 to 95 years from about two dozen US areas. Original processing methods: Reference gene primers were amplified, and this amplification served to estimate nucleated cell counts. The table came from immunoSEQ multiplex PCR; TCRdb's copy has only in-frame clones and leaves some out. V and J calls and clone size follow that table, whereas D and trimming were derived from the DNA. The sample records over 250,000 clones, approximately 92% being singletons.

The sample consisted of PBMCs or T cells enriched from blood (not recorded which). This TCR derives from a woman aged 18-29 years who had recovered from COVID-19. The V gene is TRBV29-1, the J gene TRBJ1-1; possibly TRBD1 for D (5 bases). CDR3 DNA: TGCAGCGGAGACCTCTGGCAGGGAGGCACTGAAGCTTTCTTT. Translated, it gives CSGDLWQGGTEAFF.